This T cell receptor beta chain came from a study of blood T cells in healthy people across ages. Study outcomes and limitations: Observed TCR beta diversity per million T cells went down as age went up. This fall followed a roughly linear course with age.

The length of the CDR3 is 15 residues. J lost 4 bases, V lost 6 bases, and 9 bases had no gene match. The germline V gene encodes CDR1 MNHEY and CDR2 SVGAGI. Points on this clonotype: Its matching antigen is unknown.

Alongside a J-beta primer mix, a sample-barcoded 5' primer served in a second PCR lasting about 7 to 12 cycles. TCRdb re-called the 5' RACE reads with MiXCR, one entry per CDR3 protein. The data hold some 1.4 million distinct CDR3 sequences, with 42% observed a single time. The clonotype was recovered from a woman between 18 and 30 years old in good health. The sequenced material came from blood. This chain uses TRBV6-5 with TRBJ1-2, with 9 bases aligning to TRBD1. This chain's CDR3 is CASSSMGQGPYGYTF. In DNA, the CDR3 is TGTGCCAGCAGCAGTATGGGACAGGGACCCTATGGCTACACCTTC.